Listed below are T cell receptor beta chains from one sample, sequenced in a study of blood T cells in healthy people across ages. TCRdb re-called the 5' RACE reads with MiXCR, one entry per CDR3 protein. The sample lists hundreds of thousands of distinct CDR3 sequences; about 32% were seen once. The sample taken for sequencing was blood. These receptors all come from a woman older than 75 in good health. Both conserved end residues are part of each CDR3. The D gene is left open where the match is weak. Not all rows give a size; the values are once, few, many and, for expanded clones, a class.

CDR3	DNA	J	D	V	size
CSAYGTTFYNEQFF	TGCAGCGCCTACGGGACTACATTCTACAATGAGCAGTTCTTC	TRBJ2-1	TRBD2	TRBV29-1	-
CASSPVRGGTETQYF	TGTGCCAGCTCACCGGTGCGCGGGGGAACAGAGACCCAGTACTTC	TRBJ2-5	TRBD2	TRBV18	many
CAWSGDTSGHGYTF	TGTGCCTGGAGTGGAGATACTTCCGGACATGGCTACACCTTC	TRBJ1-2	-	TRBV30	-
CASSRQPNTEAFF	TGTGCCAGCAGCAGACAGCCAAACACTGAAGCTTTCTTT	TRBJ1-1	-	TRBV3-1	-
CSARDHGGRRVNTEAFF	TGCAGTGCTAGAGATCACGGGGGACGGAGGGTTAACACTGAAGCTTTCTTT	TRBJ1-1	-	TRBV20-1	-
CASSLADRVDEQYF	TGTGCCAGCAGTTTAGCGGACAGGGTCGACGAGCAGTACTTC	TRBJ2-7	TRBD1	TRBV12-3/TRBV12-4	-
CASSSATYNEQFF	TGTGCCAGCAGCTCGGCGACCTACAATGAGCAGTTCTTC	TRBJ2-1	-	TRBV7-6	many
CASSLAGSYDSEAFF	TGTGCCAGCAGCTTAGCGGGGTCTTACGACTCTGAAGCTTTCTTT	TRBJ1-1	-	TRBV7-8	many
CASSPRDGDTEAFF	TGTGCCAGCTCACCCCGGGATGGGGACACTGAAGCTTTCTTT	TRBJ1-1	-	TRBV18	few
CASSQEPPSGNQPQHF	TGTGCCAGCAGCCAAGAGCCCCCCTCGGGCAATCAGCCCCAGCATTTT	TRBJ1-5	-	TRBV3-1	-
CASSWERGAYEQYF	TGTGCCAGCAGCTGGGAGAGGGGGGCCTACGAGCAGTACTTC	TRBJ2-7	-	TRBV5-6	few
CASSFGGGGETQYF	TGTGCCAGCAGCTTCGGGGGAGGAGGGGAGACCCAGTACTTC	TRBJ2-5	-	TRBV7-2	many
CSVEDGTAQAFF	TGCAGCGTTGAAGACGGGACGGCCCAAGCTTTCTTT	TRBJ1-1	-	TRBV29-1	few
CASSGRQFANTGELFF	TGTGCCAGCAGCGGAAGACAGTTCGCGAACACCGGGGAGCTGTTTTTT	TRBJ2-2	-	TRBV7-9	few
CSATGTGGLPPYEQYF	TGCAGTGCTACCGGGACAGGGGGCTTACCGCCCTACGAGCAGTACTTC	TRBJ2-7	TRBD1	TRBV20-1	many
CSAYTQGNTEAFF	TGCAGTGCTTACACACAGGGAAACACTGAAGCTTTCTTT	TRBJ1-1	-	TRBV20-1	-
CASSLTTHGSGTDTQYF	TGTGCCAGCAGCTTGACGACGCACGGATCTGGCACAGATACGCAGTATTTT	TRBJ2-3	-	TRBV5-5	-
CASSQAGLPGGGTQYF	TGTGCCAGCAGCCAAGCAGGACTCCCCGGGGGAGGGACGCAGTATTTT	TRBJ2-3	TRBD2	TRBV4-2	many
CASRPAGQYNEQFF	TGTGCCAGCAGACCGGCAGGACAGTACAATGAGCAGTTCTTC	TRBJ2-1	-	TRBV25-1	many
CASSQSRRPDTQYF	TGTGCCAGCAGCCAATCCCGGCGGCCTGATACGCAGTATTTT	TRBJ2-3	-	TRBV3-1	-
CASSSFSAGGPYEQYF	TGTGCCAGCAGCTCATTTTCAGCGGGAGGGCCCTACGAGCAGTACTTC	TRBJ2-7	TRBD2	TRBV6-6	-
CASSPAGLAGGVQYF	TGTGCCAGCAGCCCGGCGGGACTAGCGGGAGGTGTTCAGTACTTC	TRBJ2-7	TRBD2	TRBV7-9	-
CASSPRGASNYGYTF	TGTGCCAGCAGCCCGCGTGGAGCCTCTAACTATGGCTACACCTTC	TRBJ1-2	-	TRBV16	-
CASSFAGVTDTQYF	TGCGCCAGCAGCTTCGCGGGAGTGACAGATACGCAGTATTTT	TRBJ2-3	TRBD2	TRBV5-1	-
CASTTTSGVYEQYF	TGTGCCAGCACTACGACTAGCGGGGTCTACGAGCAGTACTTC	TRBJ2-7	TRBD2	TRBV28	many
CASSSNGGSGTEAFF	TGTGCCAGCAGCTCCAACGGGGGGTCGGGGACTGAAGCTTTCTTT	TRBJ1-1	-	TRBV7-2	many
CASSVGPGTVLSGANVLTF	TGTGCCAGCAGCGTTGGGCCCGGGACAGTCTTAAGTGGGGCCAACGTCCTGACTTTC	TRBJ2-6	TRBD1	TRBV9	many
CAGSATGFYEQYF	TGCGCCGGCAGCGCCACGGGGTTCTACGAGCAGTACTTC	TRBJ2-7	-	TRBV5-1	-
CASRLNVRNEQFF	TGCGCCAGCAGACTTAACGTCAGAAATGAGCAGTTCTTC	TRBJ2-1	-	TRBV5-1	many
CASRRPGTGEEKLFF	TGCGCCAGCAGGCGCCCCGGGACAGGGGAAGAAAAACTGTTTTTT	TRBJ1-4	TRBD1	TRBV5-1	many
CASSVAGTSGGSGLETQYF	TGTGCCAGCAGTGTAGCCGGGACTAGCGGGGGGAGCGGTCTCGAGACCCAGTACTTC	TRBJ2-5	TRBD2	TRBV25-1	many
CASLLEGRTDTQYF	TGTGCCAGCCTCCTGGAGGGGCGCACAGATACGCAGTATTTT	TRBJ2-3	-	TRBV7-9	many
CASSPVQADYGYTF	TGTGCCAGCAGCCCTGTACAGGCGGACTATGGCTACACCTTC	TRBJ1-2	-	TRBV4-2	few
CASSLEINSGVKAYEQYF	TGTGCCAGCAGCTTAGAAATTAATTCGGGGGTAAAGGCCTACGAGCAGTACTTC	TRBJ2-7	-	TRBV7-2	-
CASSPRGTSRVTDTQYF	TGCGCCAGCAGCCCCCGAGGGACTAGTCGAGTTACAGATACGCAGTATTTT	TRBJ2-3	TRBD2	TRBV5-1	-
CASSESRGFTGTQYF	TGTGCCAGCAGTGAAAGTCGGGGCTTCACAGGGACCCAGTACTTC	TRBJ2-5	-	TRBV2	-
CASSLRLGGTDTQYF	TGTGCCAGCAGTTTACGACTAGGGGGCACAGATACGCAGTATTTT	TRBJ2-3	-	TRBV27	few
CASSSTGLGMDTEAFF	TGTGCCAGCAGCTCGACAGGGTTAGGAATGGACACTGAAGCTTTCTTT	TRBJ1-1	TRBD1	TRBV11-1	-
CASSPSGPSTDTQYF	TGTGCCAGCAGCCCGAGCGGACCAAGCACAGATACGCAGTATTTT	TRBJ2-3	-	TRBV7-3	many
CASSFPQGMKADTQYF	TGTGCCAGCAGTTTCCCACAGGGGATGAAGGCAGATACGCAGTATTTT	TRBJ2-3	TRBD1	TRBV28	-
CASSYSTWGTVSYEQYF	TGTGCCAGCAGTTACTCGACGTGGGGGACGGTCTCCTACGAGCAGTACTTC	TRBJ2-7	-	TRBV6-2/TRBV6-3	many
CAIARGQDTEAFF	TGTGCCATCGCTAGGGGGCAGGACACTGAAGCTTTCTTT	TRBJ1-1	TRBD1	TRBV10-3	many
CASSLTRGRGRGAGNEQFF	TGCGCCAGCAGCCTAACCCGGGGACGGGGGCGGGGGGCAGGCAATGAGCAGTTCTTC	TRBJ2-1	TRBD2	TRBV4-1	many
CASSHRTGFSSYNSPLHF	TGTGCCAGCAGCCACCGGACAGGGTTTAGCTCCTATAATTCACCCCTCCACTTT	TRBJ1-6	TRBD1	TRBV14	few
CATGRGTDPYEQYF	TGTGCCACCGGTCGCGGGACTGATCCCTACGAGCAGTACTTC	TRBJ2-7	-	TRBV2	many
CASSSGTSGGALQTQYF	TGTGCCAGCAGTTCCGGGACTAGCGGAGGAGCCCTACAGACCCAGTACTTC	TRBJ2-5	TRBD2	TRBV6-6	many
CSAWDTRTFAFF	TGCAGTGCATGGGACACCCGGACGTTTGCTTTCTTT	TRBJ1-1	-	TRBV20-1	many
CASSLQTGGALNSPLHF	TGTGCCAGCAGCCTCCAGACAGGGGGCGCGTTAAATTCACCCCTCCACTTT	TRBJ1-6	TRBD1	TRBV7-2	many
CASSLSLALGGETQYF	TGTGCCAGCAGTTTAAGCCTAGCGCTCGGGGGGGAGACCCAGTACTTC	TRBJ2-5	TRBD2	TRBV12-3/TRBV12-4	many
CASSLGTGFDYGYTF	TGCGCCAGCAGCTTGGGAACCGGGTTTGACTATGGCTACACCTTC	TRBJ1-2	-	TRBV5-1	many
CASSDTTGGRSKNIQYF	TGTGCCAGCAGTGACACAACAGGGGGCCGGTCCAAAAACATTCAGTACTTC	TRBJ2-4	TRBD1	TRBV25-1	many
CASSQDGMDRSTGELFF	TGTGCCAGCAGCCAAGATGGGATGGACAGATCCACCGGGGAGCTGTTTTTT	TRBJ2-2	-	TRBV4-2	few
CASSHRQEGQGQETQYF	TGTGCCAGCAGCCATCGACAGGAAGGACAAGGGCAAGAGACCCAGTACTTC	TRBJ2-5	-	TRBV14	-
CASSSLPGMQSEKLFF	TGTGCCAGCAGCTCCCTGCCCGGGATGCAATCTGAAAAACTGTTTTTT	TRBJ1-4	-	TRBV11-2	-
CASSLAGQPEETQYF	TGTGCCAGCAGCTTAGCGGGACAGCCAGAAGAGACCCAGTACTTC	TRBJ2-5	TRBD1	TRBV7-9	-
CAITPGSYNEQFF	TGTGCCATCACGCCAGGATCCTACAATGAGCAGTTCTTC	TRBJ2-1	-	TRBV10-3	-
CASSSRGSSNQPQHF	TGTGCCAGCAGCTCACGGGGCTCGAGCAATCAGCCCCAGCATTTT	TRBJ1-5	-	TRBV12-3/TRBV12-4	-
CTSRLTSGRRGNEQFF	TGTACCAGCAGACTTACTAGCGGGAGGCGCGGGAATGAGCAGTTCTTC	TRBJ2-1	TRBD2	TRBV11-2	-
CASSYSREPYGYTF	TGTGCCAGCAGTTACTCTCGAGAACCCTATGGCTACACCTTC	TRBJ1-2	-	TRBV6-5	many
CASSLAPGGGNTIYF	TGCGCCAGCAGCTTGGCCCCCGGTGGCGGAAACACCATATATTTT	TRBJ1-3	-	TRBV5-1	many